Included here is one TCR beta chain sequence, with context. The antigen remains unidentified. The CDR3 runs 11 residues. Germline V gene sequence: CDR1 DFQATT, CDR2 SNEGSKA (reference sequence). V dropped 5 bases and J dropped 6 bases, with 9 bases sitting between them. These data belong to a study of post-analysis software for immune sequencing data. Study-wide context: Patients with relapsing-remitting, secondary progressive and progressive-relapsing multiple sclerosis courses were all represented. Study-wide results and limits: Patients used about 5 TRBV segments, including TRBV5-6, TRBV5-1 and TRBV20-1, more often than controls.

TCR beta libraries were prepared from cDNA with unique molecular identifiers. TCRdb reanalysed the PCR reads using MiXCR and keeps one entry per CDR3 protein. The table includes about 460,000 distinct CDR3 sequences, 45% detected once. Sequences were obtained from blood. This receptor was taken from a girl aged 10 to 17 with multiple sclerosis. The rearrangement links TRBV20-1 to TRBJ2-3, with no clear D. In DNA form, the CDR3 reads TGCAGTGCTGTACTCCAGGATACGCAGTATTTT. It yields the protein CSAVLQDTQYF.